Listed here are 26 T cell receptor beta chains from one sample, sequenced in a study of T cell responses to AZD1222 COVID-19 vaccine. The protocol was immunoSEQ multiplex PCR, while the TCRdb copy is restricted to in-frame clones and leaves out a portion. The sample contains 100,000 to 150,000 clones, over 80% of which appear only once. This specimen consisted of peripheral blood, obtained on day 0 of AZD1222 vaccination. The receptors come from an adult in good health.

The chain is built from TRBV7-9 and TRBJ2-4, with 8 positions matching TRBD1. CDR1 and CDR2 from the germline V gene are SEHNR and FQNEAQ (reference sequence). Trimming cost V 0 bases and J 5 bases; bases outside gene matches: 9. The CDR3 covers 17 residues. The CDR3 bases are TGTGCCAGCAGCTTAGCCGTCGAACAGGGGGTTGAAAACATTCAGTACTTC. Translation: CASSLAVEQGVENIQYF.

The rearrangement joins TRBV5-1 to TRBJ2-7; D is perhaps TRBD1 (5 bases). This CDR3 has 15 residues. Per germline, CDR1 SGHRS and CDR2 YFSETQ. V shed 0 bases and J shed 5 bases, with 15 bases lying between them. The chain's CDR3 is CASSLARQGSDEQYF. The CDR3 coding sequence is TGCGCCAGCAGCTTGGCTAGGCAGGGATCCGACGAGCAGTACTTC.

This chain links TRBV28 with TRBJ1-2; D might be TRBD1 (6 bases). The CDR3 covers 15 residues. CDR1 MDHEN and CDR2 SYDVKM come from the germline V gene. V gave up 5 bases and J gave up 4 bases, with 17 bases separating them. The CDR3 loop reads CASSKSLRGFYGYTF. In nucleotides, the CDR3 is TGTGCCAGCAGTAAATCCCTCAGGGGATTCTATGGCTACACCTTC.

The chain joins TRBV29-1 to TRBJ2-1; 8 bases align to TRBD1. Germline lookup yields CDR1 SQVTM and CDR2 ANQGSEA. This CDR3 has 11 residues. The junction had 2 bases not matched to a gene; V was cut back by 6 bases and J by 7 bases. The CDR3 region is CSVRTGNEQFF. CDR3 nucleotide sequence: TGCAGCGTCCGGACAGGGAATGAGCAGTTCTTC.

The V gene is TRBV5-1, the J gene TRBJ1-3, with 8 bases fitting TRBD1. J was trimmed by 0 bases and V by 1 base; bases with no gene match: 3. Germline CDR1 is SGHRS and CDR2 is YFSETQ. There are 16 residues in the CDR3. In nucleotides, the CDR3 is TGCGCCAGCAGCTTGCGGACAGGGTACTCTGGAAACACCATATATTTT. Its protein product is CASSLRTGYSGNTIYF. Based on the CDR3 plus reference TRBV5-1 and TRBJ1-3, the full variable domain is KAGVTQTPRYLIKTRGQQVTLSCSPISGHRSVSWYQQTPGQGLQFLFEYFSETQRNKGNFPGRFSGRQFSNSRSEMNVSTLELGDSALYLCASSLRTGYSGNTIYFGEGSWLTVV.

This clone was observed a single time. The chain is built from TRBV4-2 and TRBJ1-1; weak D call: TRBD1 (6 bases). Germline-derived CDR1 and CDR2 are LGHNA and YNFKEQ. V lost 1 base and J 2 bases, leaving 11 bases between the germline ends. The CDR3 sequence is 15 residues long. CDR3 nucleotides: TGTGCCAGCAGCCAAGGCAGGGGAATAAACACTGAAGCTTTCTTT. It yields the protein CASSQGRGINTEAFF.

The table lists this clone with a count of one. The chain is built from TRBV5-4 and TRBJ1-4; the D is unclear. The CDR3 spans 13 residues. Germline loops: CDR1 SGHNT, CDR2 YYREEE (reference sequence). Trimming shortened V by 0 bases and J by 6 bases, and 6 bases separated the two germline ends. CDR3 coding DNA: TGTGCCAGCAGCTTGGCCGTGGATGAAAAACTGTTTTTT. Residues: CASSLAVDEKLFF.

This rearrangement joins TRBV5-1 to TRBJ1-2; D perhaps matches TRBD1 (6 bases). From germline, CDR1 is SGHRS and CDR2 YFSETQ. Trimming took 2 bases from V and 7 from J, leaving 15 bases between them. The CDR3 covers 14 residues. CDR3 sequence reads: CASSLAGEMRGYTF. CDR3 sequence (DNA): TGCGCCAGCAGCTTAGCAGGGGAAATGCGTGGCTACACCTTC.

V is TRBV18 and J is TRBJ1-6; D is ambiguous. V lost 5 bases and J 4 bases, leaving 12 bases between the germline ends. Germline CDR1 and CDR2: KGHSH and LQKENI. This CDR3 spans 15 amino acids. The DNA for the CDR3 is TGTGCCAGCTCATCAAGACGTTTGTATAATTCACCCCTCCACTTT. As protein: CASSSRRLYNSPLHF.

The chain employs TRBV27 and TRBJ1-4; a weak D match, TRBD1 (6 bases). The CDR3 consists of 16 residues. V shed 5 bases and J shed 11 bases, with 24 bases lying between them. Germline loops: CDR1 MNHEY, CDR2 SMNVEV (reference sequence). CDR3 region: CASSPPLVGLGAKLFF. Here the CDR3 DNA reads TGTGCCAGCAGTCCCCCCTTAGTAGGATTGGGGGCGAAACTGTTTTTT.

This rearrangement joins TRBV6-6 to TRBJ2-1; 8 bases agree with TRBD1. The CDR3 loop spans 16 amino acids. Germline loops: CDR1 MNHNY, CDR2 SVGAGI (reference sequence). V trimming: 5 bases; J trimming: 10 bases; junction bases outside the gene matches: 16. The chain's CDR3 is CASSRVRDRSTWEQFF. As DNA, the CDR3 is TGTGCCAGCAGTCGAGTTCGGGACAGGAGCACATGGGAGCAGTTCTTC.

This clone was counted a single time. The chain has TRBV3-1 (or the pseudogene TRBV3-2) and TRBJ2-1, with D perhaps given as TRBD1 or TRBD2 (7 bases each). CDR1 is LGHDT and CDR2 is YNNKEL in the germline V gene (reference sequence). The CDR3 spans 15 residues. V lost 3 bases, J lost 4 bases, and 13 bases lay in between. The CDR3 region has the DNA TGTGCCAGCAGCCACCGACAGGGACTATACAATGAGCAGTTCTTC. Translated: CASSHRQGLYNEQFF.

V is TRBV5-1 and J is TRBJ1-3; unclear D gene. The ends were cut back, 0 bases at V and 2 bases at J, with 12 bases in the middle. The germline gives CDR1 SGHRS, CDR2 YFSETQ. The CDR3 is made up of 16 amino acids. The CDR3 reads CASSLGGRSTGNTIYF. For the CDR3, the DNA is TGCGCCAGCAGCTTGGGGGGTCGGAGTACTGGAAACACCATATATTTT.

The CDR3 loop is CAISEGASGRSSPGANVLTF. The CDR3 DNA sequence: TGTGCCATCAGTGAGGGCGCTAGCGGGAGGAGTTCTCCTGGGGCCAACGTCCTGACTTTC. The rearrangement uses TRBV10-3 and TRBJ2-6, with 11 nucleotides matching TRBD2. The CDR3 sequence is 20 residues long. Germline CDR1 reads ENHRY; CDR2 reads SYGVKD. V trimming: 2 bases; J trimming: 2 bases; junction bases outside the gene matches: 11.

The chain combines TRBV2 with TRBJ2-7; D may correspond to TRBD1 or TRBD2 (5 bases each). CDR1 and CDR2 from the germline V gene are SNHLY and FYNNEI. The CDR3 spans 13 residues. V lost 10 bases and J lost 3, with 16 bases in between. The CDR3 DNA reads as TGTGCCACAACCTCAGGGAGAAACTACGAGCAGTACTTC. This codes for CATTSGRNYEQYF.

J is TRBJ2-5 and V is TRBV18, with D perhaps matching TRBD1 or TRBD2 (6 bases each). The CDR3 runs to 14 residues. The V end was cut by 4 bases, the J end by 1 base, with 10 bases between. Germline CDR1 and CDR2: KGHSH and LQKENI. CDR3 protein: CASSLGGSQETQYF. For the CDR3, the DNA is TGTGCCAGCTCACTCGGGGGCAGCCAAGAGACCCAGTACTTC.

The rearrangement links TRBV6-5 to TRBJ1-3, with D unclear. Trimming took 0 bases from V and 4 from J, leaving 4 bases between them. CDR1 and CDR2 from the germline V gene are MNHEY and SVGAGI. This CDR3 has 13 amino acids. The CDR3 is CASSYSIGNTIYF. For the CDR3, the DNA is TGTGCCAGCAGTTACTCGATCGGAAACACCATATATTTT.

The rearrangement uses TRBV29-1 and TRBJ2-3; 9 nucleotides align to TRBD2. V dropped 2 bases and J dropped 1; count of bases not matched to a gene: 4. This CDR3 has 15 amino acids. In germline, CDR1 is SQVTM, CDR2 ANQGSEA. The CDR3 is CSVESRGGGTDTQYF. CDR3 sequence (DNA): TGCAGCGTTGAATCGCGGGGGGGCGGCACAGATACGCAGTATTTT.

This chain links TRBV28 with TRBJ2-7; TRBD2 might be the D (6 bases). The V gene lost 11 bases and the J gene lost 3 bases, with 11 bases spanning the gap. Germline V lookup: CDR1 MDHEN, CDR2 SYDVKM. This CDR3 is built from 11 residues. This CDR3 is CAGGTSYEQYF. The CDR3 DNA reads TGTGCCGGGGGGACGAGCTACGAGCAGTACTTC.

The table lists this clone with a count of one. CDR3: CASNGRQGRTGELFF. In nucleotides, the CDR3 is TGTGCCAGCAATGGGAGGCAGGGTAGGACCGGGGAGCTGTTTTTT. The V call is TRBV2, the J call TRBJ2-2; D is perhaps TRBD2 (6 bases). Deletions cut 7 bases from V and 5 bases from J, with 17 bases between. CDR1 and CDR2 (germline): SNHLY, FYNNEI. The CDR3 is 15 residues long.

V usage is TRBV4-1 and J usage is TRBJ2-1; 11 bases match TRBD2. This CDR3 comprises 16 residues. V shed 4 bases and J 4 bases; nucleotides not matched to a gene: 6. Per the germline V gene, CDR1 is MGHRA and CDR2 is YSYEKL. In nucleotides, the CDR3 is TGCGCCAGCAGCCCACTGGGACTAGCGGCTTACAATGAGCAGTTCTTC. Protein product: CASSPLGLAAYNEQFF.

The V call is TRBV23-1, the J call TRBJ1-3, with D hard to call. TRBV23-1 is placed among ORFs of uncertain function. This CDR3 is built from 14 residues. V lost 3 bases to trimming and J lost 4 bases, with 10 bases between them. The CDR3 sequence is CASSHCCGGNTIYF. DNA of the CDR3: TGCGCCAGCAGTCATTGTTGTGGCGGAAACACCATATATTTT.

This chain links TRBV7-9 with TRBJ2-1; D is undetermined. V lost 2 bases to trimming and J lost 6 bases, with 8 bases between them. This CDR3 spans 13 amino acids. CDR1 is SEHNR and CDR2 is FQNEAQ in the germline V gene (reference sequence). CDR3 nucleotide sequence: TGTGCCAGCAGCTTATTGGGCGGCAATGAGCAGTTCTTC. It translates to CASSLLGGNEQFF.

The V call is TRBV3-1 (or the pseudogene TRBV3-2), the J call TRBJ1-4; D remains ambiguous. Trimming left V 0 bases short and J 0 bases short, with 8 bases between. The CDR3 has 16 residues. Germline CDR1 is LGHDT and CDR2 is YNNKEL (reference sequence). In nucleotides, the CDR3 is TGTGCCAGCAGCCAAGATACCGGAGCAACTAATGAAAAACTGTTTTTT. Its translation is CASSQDTGATNEKLFF.

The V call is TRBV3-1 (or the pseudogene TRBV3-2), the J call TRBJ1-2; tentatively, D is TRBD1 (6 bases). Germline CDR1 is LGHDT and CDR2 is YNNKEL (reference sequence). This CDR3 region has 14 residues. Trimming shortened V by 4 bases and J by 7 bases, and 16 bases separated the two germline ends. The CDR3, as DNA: TGTGCCAGCAGCCCAGGCGGACAGACCGCTGGCTACACCTTC. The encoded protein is CASSPGGQTAGYTF.

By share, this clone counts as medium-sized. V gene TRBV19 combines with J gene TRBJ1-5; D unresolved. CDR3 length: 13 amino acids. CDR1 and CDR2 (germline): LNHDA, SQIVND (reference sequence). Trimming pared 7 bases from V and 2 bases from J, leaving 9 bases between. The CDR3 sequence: CASKERRNQPQHF. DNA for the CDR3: TGTGCCAGTAAGGAGCGGCGCAATCAGCCCCAGCATTTT. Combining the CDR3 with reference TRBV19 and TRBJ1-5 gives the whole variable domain DGGITQSPKYLFRKEGQNVTLSCEQNLNHDAMYWYRQDPGQGLRLIYYSQIVNDFQKGDIAEGYSVSREKKESFPLTVTSAQKNPTAFYLCASKERRNQPQHFGDGTRLSIL.